A selection of T cell receptor beta chains follows, all from one sample in a study of blood T cells in healthy people across ages. Via MiXCR, TCRdb re-called the 5' RACE reads, giving one row per CDR3 protein. The sample includes approximately 490,000 distinct CDR3 sequences, 24% of them seen just once. These sequences were also reported in another study, on T cells of mothers and their children.

Specimen: blood. The receptor source for this set is a boy aged 10-17 years in good health. Each CDR3 is given with its conserved first and last residue. Each record gives: J gene, D gene, V gene, clone size, CDR3 protein, CDR3 DNA. A D gene is named only where the DNA matches it firmly. Some rows have no size entry. The others give once, few or many, or a class for an expanded clone.

J: TRBJ2-3
D: NA
V: TRBV4-3
size: NA
CDR3: CASSQDSSANTQYF
DNA: TGCGCCAGCAGCCAAGATTCGAGCGCAAATACGCAGTATTTT

J: TRBJ2-7
D: NA
V: TRBV7-9
size: NA
CDR3: CASSSNGPVDYEQYF
DNA: TGTGCCAGCAGCTCGAACGGACCCGTCGACTACGAGCAGTACTTC

J: TRBJ2-3
D: NA
V: TRBV20-1
size: NA
CDR3: CSARVASGTDTQYF
DNA: TGCAGTGCTAGAGTAGCTAGCGGCACAGATACGCAGTATTTT

J: TRBJ2-1
D: NA
V: TRBV6-2/TRBV6-3
size: NA
CDR3: CASTGDWYNEQFF
DNA: TGTGCCAGCACGGGGGACTGGTACAATGAGCAGTTCTTC

J: TRBJ2-3
D: TRBD2
V: TRBV30
size: few
CDR3: CAWSDLLAESTDTQYF
DNA: TGTGCCTGGAGTGATTTACTAGCGGAAAGCACAGATACGCAGTATTTT

J: TRBJ2-7
D: NA
V: TRBV4-1
size: NA
CDR3: CASSPPGRYYEQHF
DNA: TGCGCCAGCAGCCCCCCCGGGCGGTACTACGAGCAGCACTTC

J: TRBJ2-3
D: NA
V: TRBV4-3
size: few
CDR3: CASSQGPQGLTDTQYF
DNA: TGCGCCAGCAGCCAAGGTCCTCAGGGGCTGACAGATACGCAGTATTTT

J: TRBJ2-5
D: NA
V: TRBV29-1
size: few
CDR3: CSSLPDGQETQYF
DNA: TGCAGCTCCCTGCCGGACGGACAAGAGACCCAGTACTTC

J: TRBJ1-5
D: TRBD1
V: TRBV15
size: few
CDR3: CATRPNRGSNQPQHF
DNA: TGTGCCACCAGGCCCAACAGGGGATCCAATCAGCCCCAGCATTTT

J: TRBJ2-3
D: TRBD2
V: TRBV4-1
size: few
CDR3: CASSLLAGDTDTQYF
DNA: TGCGCCAGCAGCCTACTAGCGGGCGACACAGATACGCAGTATTTT

J: TRBJ2-1
D: NA
V: TRBV7-2
size: many
CDR3: CASSLGTRREQFF
DNA: TGTGCCAGCAGCTTAGGGACCCGCAGGGAGCAGTTCTTC

J: TRBJ2-6
D: NA
V: TRBV6-4
size: few
CDR3: CASSGVSGANVLTF
DNA: TGTGCCAGCAGTGGCGTCTCTGGGGCCAACGTCCTGACTTTC

J: TRBJ2-3
D: NA
V: TRBV2
size: NA
CDR3: CAIRGESGRKITDTQYF
DNA: TGTGCCATTAGGGGAGAGTCCGGACGGAAGATCACAGATACGCAGTATTTT

J: TRBJ2-7
D: TRBD2
V: TRBV27
size: many
CDR3: CASSLAAGGSYEQYF
DNA: TGCGCCAGCAGCTTGGCGGCGGGAGGGTCCTACGAGCAGTACTTC

J: TRBJ1-4
D: NA
V: TRBV5-6
size: few
CDR3: CASSYDAGGNEKLFF
DNA: TGTGCCAGCAGCTACGACGCGGGCGGTAATGAAAAACTGTTTTTT

J: TRBJ1-3
D: TRBD1
V: TRBV20-1
size: NA
CDR3: CSARDHTGGGNTIYF
DNA: TGCAGTGCTAGAGATCATACAGGGGGAGGAAACACCATATATTTT

J: TRBJ1-2
D: NA
V: TRBV30
size: few
CDR3: CAWSVLEGTDRGYTF
DNA: TGTGCCTGGAGTGTTTTGGAGGGGACGGATCGTGGCTACACCTTC

J: TRBJ2-5
D: NA
V: TRBV6-6
size: NA
CDR3: CAQRETQYF
DNA: TGTGCCCAACGAGAGACCCAGTACTTC

J: TRBJ1-1
D: NA
V: TRBV11-2
size: NA
CDR3: CASSLMLENKAFF
DNA: TGTGCCAGCAGCTTAATGCTGGAAAATAAAGCTTTCTTT

J: TRBJ2-3
D: NA
V: TRBV9
size: few
CDR3: CASSGERSDTQYF
DNA: TGTGCCAGCAGCGGGGAGCGGTCAGATACGCAGTATTTT

J: TRBJ2-7
D: NA
V: TRBV9
size: NA
CDR3: CASSVGATPAYEQYF
DNA: TGTGCCAGCAGCGTAGGGGCGACCCCAGCCTACGAGCAGTACTTC

J: TRBJ2-4
D: TRBD2
V: TRBV6-2/TRBV6-3
size: few
CDR3: CASSLTSGRKNIQYF
DNA: TGTGCCAGCAGCCTAACCTCCGGGAGGAAAAACATTCAGTACTTC